The 7 T cell receptor beta chains below come from one sample, sequenced in a study of CD4 T cell repertoires in COVID-19. No culture step preceded sequencing of the ex vivo isolated memory T cells. Method: immunoSEQ multiplex PCR; TCRdb's copy keeps in-frame clones and lacks some. The table has 20,000 or so clones, approximately 93% seen once. The specimen comprised circulating follicular helper CD4+ T cells (cTfh) from blood, sampled before the COVID-19 pandemic. These receptor sequences come from a human donor who had COVID-19.

CDR3 sequence reads: CASSLEGTSTGELFF. In DNA form, the CDR3 reads TGTGCCAGCAGCTTAGAGGGCACCAGCACCGGGGAGCTGTTTTTT. This rearrangement joins TRBV11-3 to TRBJ2-2, with no clear D. V lost 0 bases to trimming and J lost 4 bases, with 9 bases between them. The CDR3 length is 15 residues. Germline CDR1 SGHNT, CDR2 YENEEA.

The chain employs TRBV6-1 and TRBJ2-1; TRBD2 matches at 7 bases. In germline, CDR1 is MNHNS, CDR2 SASEGT. The V gene end was trimmed by 6 bases and the J gene end by 1 base; junction bases not matched to a gene: 3. CDR3 size: 14 residues. The DNA of the CDR3 is TGTGCCAGCAGACGCGGGGGTTCCTACAATGAGCAGTTCTTC. Protein: CASRRGGSYNEQFF.

V and J are TRBV6-6 and TRBJ1-2; maybe TRBD1 (5 bases). This CDR3 has 13 amino acids. The germline V gene encodes CDR1 MNHNY and CDR2 SVGAGI (reference sequence). V was clipped by 7 bases and J by 7 bases, with 16 bases between them. DNA for the CDR3: TGTGCCAGCACCCTGACAGCCCGAGTTGGCTACACCTTC. This encodes CASTLTARVGYTF.

The chain links TRBV30 to TRBJ2-2, with D hard to call. Germline lookup yields CDR1 GTSNPN and CDR2 SVGIG (reference sequence). The CDR3 spans 11 residues. Trimming took 4 bases from V and 8 from J, leaving 8 bases between them. The CDR3 spells CAWNEKGELFF. CDR3 in DNA: TGTGCCTGGAACGAGAAAGGGGAGCTGTTTTTT.

The chain recombines TRBV10-3 with TRBJ2-7; TRBD2 matches at 11 bases. Germline assignment: CDR1 ENHRY and CDR2 SYGVKD. Trimming removed 8 bases from V and 4 bases from J; junction bases left unmatched: 4. This CDR3 contains 13 residues. Written as DNA, the CDR3 is TGTGCCATCCGGACTAGCGGGCCTTACGAGCAGTACTTC. Its translation: CAIRTSGPYEQYF.

This clone is a singleton in its sample. The rearrangement uses TRBV5-8 and TRBJ2-5; D is uncertain. The DNA end is a closer match to TRBJ2-7, so the J assignment may be wrong. This CDR3 region has 13 residues. The germline CDR1 and CDR2 sequences are SGHTS and YDEGEE. CDR3 sequence: CASSLTQVYEQYF. The DNA of the CDR3 is TGTGCCAGCAGCTTGACCCAGGTTTACGAGCAGTACTTC.

The count of this clone is one. J is TRBJ1-1 and V is TRBV19; D perhaps matches TRBD1 (6 bases). Per germline, CDR1 LNHDA and CDR2 SQIVND (reference sequence). Trimming cost V 6 bases and J 2 bases, with 16 bases left between them. This CDR3 spans 15 amino acids. The CDR3 spells CASSRNAGANTEAFF. The CDR3 DNA reads TGTGCCAGTAGCCGAAATGCGGGGGCTAACACTGAAGCTTTCTTT.